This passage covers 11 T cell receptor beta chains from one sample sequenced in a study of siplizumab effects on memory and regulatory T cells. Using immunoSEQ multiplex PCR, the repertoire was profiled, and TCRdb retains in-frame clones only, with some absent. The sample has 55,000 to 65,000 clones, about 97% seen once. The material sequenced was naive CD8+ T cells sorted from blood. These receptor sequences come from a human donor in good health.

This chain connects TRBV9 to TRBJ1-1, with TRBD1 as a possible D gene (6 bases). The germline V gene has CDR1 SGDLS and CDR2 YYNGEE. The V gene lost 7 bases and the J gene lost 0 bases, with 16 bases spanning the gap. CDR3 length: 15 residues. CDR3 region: CASSQSGGLNTEAFF. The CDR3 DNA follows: TGTGCCAGCTCACAGTCGGGGGGCCTGAACACTGAAGCTTTCTTT. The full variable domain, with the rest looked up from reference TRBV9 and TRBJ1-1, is DSGVTQTPKHLITATGQRVTLRCSPRSGDLSVYWYQQSLDQGLQFLIQYYNGEERAKGNILERFSAQQFPDLHSELNLSSLELGDSALYFCASSQSGGLNTEAFFGQGTRLTVV.

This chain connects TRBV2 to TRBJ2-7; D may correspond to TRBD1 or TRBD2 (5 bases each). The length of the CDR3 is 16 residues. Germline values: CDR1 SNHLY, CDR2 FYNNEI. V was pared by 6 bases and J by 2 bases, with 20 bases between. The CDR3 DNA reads TGTGCCAGCAGCCCACTAACCGGGACGGGCGCCTACGAGCAGTACTTC. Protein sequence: CASSPLTGTGAYEQYF. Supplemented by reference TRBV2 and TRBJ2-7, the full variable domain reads EPEVTQTPSHQVTQMGQEVILRCVPISNHLYFYWYRQILGQKVEFLVSFYNNEISEKSEIFDDQFSVERPDGSNFTLKIRSTKLEDSAMYFCASSPLTGTGAYEQYFGPGTRLTVT.

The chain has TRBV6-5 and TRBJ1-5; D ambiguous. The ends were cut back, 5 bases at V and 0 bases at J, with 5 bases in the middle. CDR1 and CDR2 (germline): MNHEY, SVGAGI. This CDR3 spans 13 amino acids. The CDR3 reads CASSVYSNQPQHF. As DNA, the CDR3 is TGTGCCAGCAGTGTTTATAGCAATCAGCCCCAGCATTTT.

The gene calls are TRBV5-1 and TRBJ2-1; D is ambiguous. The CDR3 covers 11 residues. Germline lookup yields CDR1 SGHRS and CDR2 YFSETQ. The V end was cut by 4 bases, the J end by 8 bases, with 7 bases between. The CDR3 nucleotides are TGCGCCAGCAGCGTGACCCATGAGCAGTTCTTC. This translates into CASSVTHEQFF.

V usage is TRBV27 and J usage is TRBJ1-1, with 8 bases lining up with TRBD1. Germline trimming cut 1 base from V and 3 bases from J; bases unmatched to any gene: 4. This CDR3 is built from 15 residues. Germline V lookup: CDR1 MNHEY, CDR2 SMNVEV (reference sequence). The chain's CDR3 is CASSLFTGGDTEAFF. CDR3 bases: TGTGCCAGCAGTTTATTCACAGGGGGGGACACTGAAGCTTTCTTT.

CDR3: CASSEEGIPGGTEAFF. DNA of the CDR3: TGTGCCAGCAGTGAAGAGGGGATCCCAGGGGGGACTGAAGCTTTCTTT. This chain uses TRBV2 with TRBJ1-1, with 7 bases fitting TRBD1. There are 16 residues in the CDR3. In germline, CDR1 is SNHLY, CDR2 FYNNEI. V lost 1 base and J lost 5; bases outside the gene matches: 10.

The CDR3, as DNA: TGTGCCAGCAATACAGGGACTTCACCCCTCCACTTT. Its translation: CASNTGTSPLHF. The chain employs TRBV9 and TRBJ1-6; D is perhaps TRBD1 (6 bases). This CDR3 region has 12 residues. Trimming left V 6 bases short and J 9 bases short, with 10 bases between. The germline gives CDR1 SGDLS, CDR2 YYNGEE.

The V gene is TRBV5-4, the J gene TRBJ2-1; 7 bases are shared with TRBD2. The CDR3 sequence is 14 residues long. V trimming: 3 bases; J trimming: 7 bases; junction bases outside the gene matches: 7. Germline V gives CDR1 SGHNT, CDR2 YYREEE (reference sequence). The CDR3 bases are TGTGCCAGCAGCTGGGGGGGTTCGGGTAATGAGCAGTTCTTC. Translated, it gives CASSWGGSGNEQFF. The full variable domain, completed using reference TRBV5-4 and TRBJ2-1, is ETGVTQSPTHLIKTRGQQVTLRCSSQSGHNTVSWYQQALGQGPQFIFQYYREEENGRGNFPPRFSGLQFPNYSSELNVNALELDDSALYLCASSWGGSGNEQFFGPGTRLTVL.

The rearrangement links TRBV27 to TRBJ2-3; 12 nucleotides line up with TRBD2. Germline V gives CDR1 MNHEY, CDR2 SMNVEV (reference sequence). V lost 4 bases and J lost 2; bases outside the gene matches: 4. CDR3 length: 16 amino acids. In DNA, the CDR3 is TGTGCCAGCAGTTCCGGACTAGCGGGAAACACAGATACGCAGTATTTT. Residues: CASSSGLAGNTDTQYF.

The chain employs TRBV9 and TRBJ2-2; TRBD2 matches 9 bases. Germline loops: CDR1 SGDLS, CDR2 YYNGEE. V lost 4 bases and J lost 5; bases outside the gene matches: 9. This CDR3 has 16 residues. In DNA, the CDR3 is TGTGCCAGCAGCCCGGCGGGGCTAGCGGGGACCGGGGAGCTGTTTTTT. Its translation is CASSPAGLAGTGELFF.

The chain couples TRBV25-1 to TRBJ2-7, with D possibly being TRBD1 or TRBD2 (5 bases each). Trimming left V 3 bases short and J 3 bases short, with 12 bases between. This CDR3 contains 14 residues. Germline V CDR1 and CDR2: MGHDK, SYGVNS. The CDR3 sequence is CASSEGDAGYEQYF. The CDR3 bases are TGTGCCAGCAGTGAGGGGGACGCGGGCTACGAGCAGTACTTC.